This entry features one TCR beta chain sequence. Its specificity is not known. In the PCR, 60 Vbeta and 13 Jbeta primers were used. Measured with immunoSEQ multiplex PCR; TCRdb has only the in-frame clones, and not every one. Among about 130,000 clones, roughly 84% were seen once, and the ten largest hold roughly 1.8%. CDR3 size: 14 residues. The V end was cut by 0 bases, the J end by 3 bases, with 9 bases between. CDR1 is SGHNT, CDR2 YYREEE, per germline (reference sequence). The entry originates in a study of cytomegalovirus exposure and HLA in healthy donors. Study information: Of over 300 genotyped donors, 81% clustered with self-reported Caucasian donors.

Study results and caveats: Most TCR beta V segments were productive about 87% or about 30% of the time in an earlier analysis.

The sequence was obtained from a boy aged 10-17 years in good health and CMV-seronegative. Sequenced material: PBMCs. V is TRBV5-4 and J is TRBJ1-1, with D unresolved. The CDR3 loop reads CASSLEERYTEAFF. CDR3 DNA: TGTGCCAGCAGCTTGGAAGAACGGTACACTGAAGCTTTCTTT.